These 21 T cell receptor beta chains originate from one sample sequenced in a study of response to subunit inactivated influenza vaccine. TCRdb analysed the RT-PCR reads with MiXCR anew, one entry per CDR3 protein. The sample includes over 800,000 distinct CDR3 sequences, roughly 20% of them seen just once. The material sequenced was PBMCs from blood, taken more than 4 days after vaccination. The receptors here all came from a man aged 45-65 years who received an inactivated influenza vaccine.

In the case of this clonotype: Germline is not matched at one junction end, which may reflect a read error. CDR3: CASSLGDRGSLIF. Written as DNA, the CDR3 is TGCGCCAGCAGCTTGGGGGACAGGGGGTCTTTAATCTTC. The chain couples TRBV5-1 to TRBJ2-1, with TRBD1 identical over 11 bases. There are 13 residues in the CDR3. Germline lookup yields CDR1 SGHRS and CDR2 YFSETQ.

The CDR3 DNA reads as TGTGCCACCAGTGATTTGTTGGGCGGGAGCGGCAGAAATGAGCAGTTCTTC. The encoded protein is CATSDLLGGSGRNEQFF. The chain couples TRBV24-1 to TRBJ2-1; TRBD2 aligns across 7 bases. V lost 0 bases and J lost 7; bases outside the gene matches: 11. CDR1 is KGHDR and CDR2 is SFDVKD in the germline V gene. The CDR3 totals 17 residues.

In its sample, this clonotype was seen a few times. CDR3 bases: TGTGCCAGCAGCTTGGCCAATGCAGGGGCAGAGACCCAGTACTTC. Translation: CASSLANAGAETQYF. The rearrangement links TRBV5-6 to TRBJ2-5, with a tentative D call TRBD1 (6 bases). This CDR3 region has 15 residues. Germline V CDR1 and CDR2: SGHDT, YYEEEE. Trimming removed 0 bases from V and 4 bases from J, with 13 bases in between.

V is TRBV29-1 and J is TRBJ1-2; 9 positions match TRBD1. The CDR3 has 14 amino acids. Per the germline V gene, CDR1 is SQVTM and CDR2 is ANQGSEA. With 1 base clipped from V and 3 bases from J, the junction kept 3 bases outside the gene matches. This chain's CDR3 is CSVEATGGDYGYTF. The DNA of the CDR3 is TGCAGCGTTGAAGCCACAGGGGGCGACTATGGCTACACCTTC.

This chain uses TRBV2 with TRBJ2-1; 8 nucleotides line up with TRBD2. Germline CDR1 SNHLY, CDR2 FYNNEI. This CDR3 comprises 15 residues. With 7 bases clipped from V and 3 bases from J, the junction kept 8 bases outside the gene matches. CDR3 amino acids: CASTVGRAFYNEQFF. Here the CDR3 DNA reads TGTGCCAGCACCGTCGGGAGGGCCTTCTACAATGAGCAGTTCTTC.

This clonotype was observed many times. This sequence joins TRBV10-1 and TRBJ2-2, with D perhaps matching TRBD1 (6 bases). Germline V lookup: CDR1 WNHNN, CDR2 SYGVQD (reference sequence). Between the trimmed V and J ends, which lost 6 bases and 5 bases, there was a span of 19 bases. The CDR3 loop spans 16 amino acids. This chain's CDR3 is CASRPDSLSGTGELFF. CDR3 coding DNA: TGCGCCAGCAGACCGGACAGTCTATCAGGGACCGGGGAGCTGTTTTTT.

This clonotype appeared a few times. The chain is built from TRBV4-3 and TRBJ2-4; TRBD1 or TRBD2 may be the D gene (5 bases each). In germline, CDR1 is LGHNA, CDR2 YSLEER. Trimming shortened V by 1 base and J by 2 bases, and 15 bases separated the two germline ends. CDR3 length: 17 amino acids. Here the CDR3 DNA reads TGCGCCAGCAGCCAAGCCGAGGGACGACTATCCAAAAACATTCAGTACTTC. Protein sequence: CASSQAEGRLSKNIQYF.

V and J are TRBV20-1 and TRBJ1-2, with TRBD1 matching 7 bases. V trimming: 0 bases; J trimming: 6 bases; junction bases outside the gene matches: 16. The CDR3 loop spans 17 amino acids. From germline, CDR1 is DFQATT and CDR2 SNEGSKA (reference sequence). The CDR3 region has the DNA TGCAGTGCTAGAGATGCACCCCTAGGACAGGCTAAAGATGGCTACACCTTC. The encoded protein is CSARDAPLGQAKDGYTF.

The chain is built from TRBV20-1 and TRBJ1-1, with D unresolved. This CDR3 spans 13 amino acids. The ends were cut back, 3 bases at V and 0 bases at J, with 8 bases in the middle. CDR1 is DFQATT and CDR2 is SNEGSKA in the germline V gene (reference sequence). DNA of the CDR3: TGCAGTGCTAGCCTTAACATGAACACTGAAGCTTTCTTT. Encoded protein: CSASLNMNTEAFF.

There are a few counts of this clonotype. V gene TRBV6-2 or TRBV6-3 combines with J gene TRBJ2-7, with unresolved D. CDR1 and CDR2 from the germline V gene are MNHEY and SVGEGT. The V end was cut by 6 bases, the J end by 5 bases, with 8 bases between. The CDR3 is 11 residues long. The CDR3 sequence is CASRRTNEQYF. The DNA for the CDR3 is TGTGCCAGCAGAAGGACGAACGAGCAGTACTTC.

The genes are TRBV20-1 and TRBJ2-7; perhaps TRBD2 as D (5 bases). Deletions cut 3 bases from V and 0 bases from J, with 12 bases between. Looked up from germline, CDR1 is DFQATT and CDR2 is SNEGSKA (reference sequence). The CDR3 has 14 residues. The CDR3 region is CSARNREGSYEQYF. In DNA, the CDR3 is TGCAGTGCTAGGAATAGAGAGGGCTCCTACGAGCAGTACTTC.

This rearrangement joins TRBV7-8 to TRBJ2-7; TRBD2 matches 9 bases. The V segment lost 3 bases and the J segment 0 bases; nucleotides outside the gene matches: 6. CDR1 SGHVS and CDR2 FQNEAQ come from the germline V gene. The CDR3 loop spans 16 amino acids. The CDR3 nucleotides read TGTGCCAGCAGCTTTGTGAGCGGGGGGTCCTCCTACGAGCAGTACTTC. This sequence encodes CASSFVSGGSSYEQYF.

In nucleotides, the CDR3 is TGTGCCTGGAGCCGAGGGGGAAACACCGGGGAGCTGTTTTTT. Its protein is CAWSRGGNTGELFF. The chain couples TRBV30 to TRBJ2-2; a possible D gene is TRBD1 (6 bases). This CDR3 has 14 amino acids. Germline V CDR1 and CDR2: GTSNPN, SVGIG (reference sequence). V gave up 3 bases and J gave up 2 bases, with 10 bases separating them.

The chain couples TRBV20-1 to TRBJ2-6, with D hard to call. The CDR3 is 15 amino acids. The V gene's germline CDR1 is DFQATT and CDR2 SNEGSKA (reference sequence). Trimming stripped 5 bases from V and 0 bases from J, with 11 bases between. CDR3 loop: CSASRGLSGANVLTF. In DNA form, the CDR3 reads TGCAGTGCTTCGCGAGGCCTCTCTGGGGCCAACGTCCTGACTTTC.

Concerning this clonotype itself: The junction departs from the called germline gene at one end, perhaps through a read error. The J gene is TRBJ1-5, the V gene TRBV20-1; no definite D call. Germline loops: CDR1 DFQATT, CDR2 SNEGSKA (reference sequence). The length of the CDR3 is 16 residues. The CDR3 bases are TGCTGTGCTAGAGAGGAGTCGGGGTTTCAGCGTCAGCCCCAGCATTTT. This sequence encodes CCAREESGFQRQPQHF.

The rearrangement uses TRBV27 and TRBJ2-7, with TRBD2 matching 9 bases. This CDR3 has 17 residues. Germline V gives CDR1 MNHEY, CDR2 SMNVEV (reference sequence). V trimming: 7 bases; J trimming: 1 base; junction bases outside the gene matches: 14. In nucleotides, the CDR3 is TGTGCCAGCAAAAGGCATGGCGGGAGGGCCGTTTCCTACGAGCAGTACTTC. Residues: CASKRHGGRAVSYEQYF.

A few counts support this clonotype. The chain uses TRBV10-3 and TRBJ1-2; 8 nucleotides line up with TRBD1. CDR1 is ENHRY, CDR2 SYGVKD, per germline. This CDR3 has 15 residues. The junction had 6 bases not matched to a gene; V was cut back by 0 bases and J by 6 bases. The CDR3 reads CAISESTTGANGYTF. CDR3 in DNA: TGTGCCATCAGTGAGTCTACGACAGGGGCTAATGGCTACACCTTC.

This rearrangement joins TRBV15 to TRBJ2-1, with D perhaps TRBD1 or TRBD2 (5 bases each). CDR3 size: 15 residues. Trimming took 1 base from V and 3 from J, leaving 10 bases between them. From germline, CDR1 is LNHNV and CDR2 YYDKDF (reference sequence). Here the CDR3 reads CATSRAWGRYNEQFF. The CDR3 nucleotides are TGTGCCACCAGCAGAGCCTGGGGACGCTACAATGAGCAGTTCTTC.

A few counts support this clonotype. The rearrangement joins TRBV28 to TRBJ2-1, with D tentatively TRBD1 (6 bases). The CDR3 is 15 amino acids. The V gene lost 5 bases and the J gene lost 2 bases, with 13 bases spanning the gap. CDR1 MDHEN and CDR2 SYDVKM come from the germline V gene. The CDR3 DNA is TGTGCCAGCAGTCGGACAGTGCGGACCTACAATGAGCAGTTCTTC. Protein product: CASSRTVRTYNEQFF. The whole variable domain, remainder taken from reference TRBV28 and TRBJ2-1, is DVKVTQSSRYLVKRTGEKVFLECVQDMDHENMFWYRQDPGLGLRLIYFSYDVKMKEKGDIPEGYSVSREKKERFSLILESASTNQTSMYLCASSRTVRTYNEQFFGPGTRLTVL.

This clonotype was seen more than once but under ten times. The rearrangement links TRBV3-1 to TRBJ2-5; no definite D call. With 0 bases removed from V and 3 bases from J, the gap between germline ends came to 2 bases. Germline CDR1 and CDR2: LGHDT and YNNKEL (reference sequence). This CDR3 region has 12 residues. The CDR3 is CASSQEKETQYF. CDR3 nucleotide sequence: TGTGCCAGCAGCCAAGAAAAAGAGACCCAGTACTTC.

This clonotype was picked up a small number of times. The rearrangement uses TRBV15 and TRBJ2-7; D unresolved. The germline gives CDR1 LNHNV, CDR2 YYDKDF (reference sequence). This CDR3 is 14 amino acids long. Trimming removed 3 bases from V and 5 bases from J, with 14 bases in between. This CDR3 reads CATSSDQWSNEQYF. CDR3 coding DNA: TGTGCCACCAGCAGTGACCAATGGTCTAACGAGCAGTACTTC.